This T cell receptor beta chain was obtained from a study of CD8+ T cells in alopecia areata. It was cDNA, reverse transcribed from extracted RNA, that served as the sequencing template. TCRdb's table, derived via immunoSEQ multiplex PCR, lists solely in-frame clones and lacks some. The sample carries around 190,000 clones, roughly 56% recorded once. Using a FACSAria, the CD4+ and CD8+ T cells were sorted from the PBMCs. The count of this clone is one. This CDR3 comprises 15 residues. The germline V and J ends were trimmed by 6 bases and 0 bases, with 13 bases remaining between them. Germline V lookup: CDR1 SGHNT, CDR2 YYREEE (reference sequence).

The sequenced sample consisted of CD8+ T cells sorted from blood. This TCR derives from a human donor in good health. J is TRBJ2-1 and V is TRBV5-4, with D maybe TRBD1 (6 bases). CDR3 residues: CASTITGSSYNEQFF. The CDR3 DNA sequence: TGTGCCAGCACCATTACAGGGAGCTCCTACAATGAGCAGTTCTTC.